Listed below are T cell receptor beta chains from one sample, sequenced in a study of CD8+CD57+ T cells in acquired aplastic anemia. TCRdb redid the calling of the reads with MiXCR, one entry per CDR3 protein. The table shows about 180,000 distinct CDR3 sequences, with less than 60% occurring only once. The specimen sequenced was sorted CD4+, CD8+, or CD8+CD57+ T cells (not recorded which) from PBMCs. The receptors were sampled from a human donor with aplastic anemia. Each CDR3 is given with its conserved first and last residue. D genes are given only for firm matches. Not all rows give a size; the values are once, few, many and, for expanded clones, a class.

TRBJ2-7 - TRBD2 TRBV19 TGTGCCAGTGGGATGGGACTAGTCCCCTACGAGCAGTACTTC CASGMGLVPYEQYF
TRBJ1-3 - TRBD1 TRBV5-6 TGTGCCAGCAGCTTGACAGGGGGTAACACCATATATTTT CASSLTGGNTIYF
TRBJ2-7 few - TRBV15 TGTGCCACCAGCACGGGCTATCACCCAGGCGAGCAGTACTTC CATSTGYHPGEQYF
TRBJ1-2 - - TRBV19 TGTGCCAGTAGTCGCAGATATGGCTACACCTTC CASSRRYGYTF
TRBJ2-5 - TRBD2 TRBV29-1 TGCAGCGCGACGCTAGCGGGACGGGACGAGACCCAGTACTTC CSATLAGRDETQYF
TRBJ1-5 - - TRBV20-1 TGCAGTGCTAGAGCAAGCCTGAATCAGCCCCAGCATTTT CSARASLNQPQHF
TRBJ2-5 few - TRBV24-1 TGTGCCACCAGTGAAGCCGACAGTAGTCGAGAGACCCAGTACTTC CATSEADSSRETQYF
TRBJ1-5 - - TRBV24-1 TGTGCCACCAGTGATGAGTTTAGCAATCAGCCCCAGCATTTT CATSDEFSNQPQHF
TRBJ2-1 few TRBD1 TRBV29-1 TGCAGCGTCCATCTGACAGGGGGAAATTACAATGAGCAGTTCTTC CSVHLTGGNYNEQFF
TRBJ2-3 few TRBD2 TRBV10-3 TGTGCCATCAGGGGGGGGGCAGATACGCAGTATTTT CAIRGGADTQYF
TRBJ2-1 - - TRBV14 TGTGCCAGCAGCCAACTCCTCGGTGAGCAGTTCTTC CASSQLLGEQFF
TRBJ2-1 - TRBD1 TRBV7-3 TGTGCCAGCAGCGCAGCACCGGGACAGGGGGATAATGAGCAGTTCTTC CASSAAPGQGDNEQFF
TRBJ2-7 - TRBD2 TRBV19 TGTGCCAGTAGTATTCCGGGACTAGCGGCCTACGAGCAGTACTTC CASSIPGLAAYEQYF